Reported below is one TCR beta chain. The antigen is not known. A much larger clonotype is one base distant, so this may be a read error. These data are taken from a study of molecular identifiers for immune sequencing clone quantification. The CDR3 sequence is 14 residues long. Germline V gives CDR1 SGHTA, CDR2 FQGNSA. Methods described previously were used for bulk TCR libraries, and listed TCR primers were applied. TCRdb recomputed calls from the PCR reads with MiXCR, one row per CDR3 protein. Among hundreds of thousands of distinct CDR3 sequences, about 25% were seen once, and the ten largest hold approximately 0.75%. Study-wide results and caveats: Clonotypes surpassing 20 RNA copies contained over 97% of effector molecules, versus under 1% in naive cells.

With RNA at 10%, 30% or 50%, naive CD8 libraries came from approximately 20,000 to 980,000 sorted cells. Naive CD8 T cells were sorted, and the gate applied was CD8+CD4-CCR7+CD45RA+. Input material: naive CD8+ T cells from blood, with Jurkat cell RNA spiked in. The sample's subset: FACS-sorted CD8+CD4-CCR7+CD45RA+ naive T cells. This receptor was taken from a human donor in good health. Some libraries in this study had Jurkat cell RNA spiked in. The rearrangement uses TRBV7-2 and TRBJ2-3; maybe TRBD1 (6 bases). The CDR3 protein is CARSLDPGADTQYF. CDR3 coding DNA: TGTGCCCGCAGCTTAGACCCAGGGGCAGATACGCAGTATTTT.